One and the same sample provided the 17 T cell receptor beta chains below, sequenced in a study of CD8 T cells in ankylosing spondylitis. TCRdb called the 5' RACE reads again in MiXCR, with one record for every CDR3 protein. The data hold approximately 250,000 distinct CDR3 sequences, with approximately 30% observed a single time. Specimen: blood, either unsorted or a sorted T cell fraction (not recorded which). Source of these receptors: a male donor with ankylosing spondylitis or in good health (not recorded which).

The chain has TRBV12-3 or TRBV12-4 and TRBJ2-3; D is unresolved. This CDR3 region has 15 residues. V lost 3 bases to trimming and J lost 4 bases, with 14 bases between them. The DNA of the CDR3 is TGTGCCAGCAGTTTGGCGCCCTCACCCGCAGATACGCAGTATTTT. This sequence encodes CASSLAPSPADTQYF.

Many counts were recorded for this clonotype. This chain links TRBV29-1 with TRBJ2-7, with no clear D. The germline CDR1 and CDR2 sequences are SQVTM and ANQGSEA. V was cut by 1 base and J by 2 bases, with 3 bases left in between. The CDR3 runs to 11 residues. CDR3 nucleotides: TGCAGCGTTGAAGGAGCCTACGAGCAGTACTTC. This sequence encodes CSVEGAYEQYF.

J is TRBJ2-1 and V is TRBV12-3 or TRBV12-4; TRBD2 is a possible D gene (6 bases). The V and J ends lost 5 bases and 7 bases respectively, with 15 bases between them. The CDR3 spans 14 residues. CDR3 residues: CASSPSGVTNEQFF. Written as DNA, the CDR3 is TGTGCCAGCAGTCCCTCGGGGGTCACGAATGAGCAGTTCTTC.

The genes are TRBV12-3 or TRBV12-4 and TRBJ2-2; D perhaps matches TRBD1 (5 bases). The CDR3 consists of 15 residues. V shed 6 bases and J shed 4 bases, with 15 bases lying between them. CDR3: CASSPDSWATGELFF. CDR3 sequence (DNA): TGTGCCAGCAGCCCCGACAGCTGGGCCACCGGGGAGCTGTTTTTT.

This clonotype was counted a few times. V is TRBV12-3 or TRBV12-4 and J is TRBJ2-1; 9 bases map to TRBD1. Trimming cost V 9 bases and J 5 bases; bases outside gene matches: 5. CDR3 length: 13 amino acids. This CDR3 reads CARLGTGHNEQFF. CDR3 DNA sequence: TGTGCCAGACTCGGGACAGGGCACAATGAGCAGTTCTTC.

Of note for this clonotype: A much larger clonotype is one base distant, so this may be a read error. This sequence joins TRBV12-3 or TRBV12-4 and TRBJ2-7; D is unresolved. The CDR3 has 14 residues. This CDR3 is CAGSHTDRLREQYF. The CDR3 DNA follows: TGTGCCGGCAGTCACACCGACCGATTAAGGGAGCAGTACTTC.

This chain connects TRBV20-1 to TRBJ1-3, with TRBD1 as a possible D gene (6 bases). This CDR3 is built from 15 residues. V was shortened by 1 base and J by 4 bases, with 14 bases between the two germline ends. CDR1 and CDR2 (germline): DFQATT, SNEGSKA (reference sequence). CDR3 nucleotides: TGCAGTGCTAGAGCCGGGACACAGCGAGGAAACACCATATATTTT. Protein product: CSARAGTQRGNTIYF.

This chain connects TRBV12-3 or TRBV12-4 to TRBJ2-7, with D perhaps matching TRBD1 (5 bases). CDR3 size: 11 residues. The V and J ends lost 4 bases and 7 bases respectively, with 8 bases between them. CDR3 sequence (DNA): TGTGCCAGCAGTTCAAAGGGGGAGCAGTACTTC. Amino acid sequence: CASSSKGEQYF.

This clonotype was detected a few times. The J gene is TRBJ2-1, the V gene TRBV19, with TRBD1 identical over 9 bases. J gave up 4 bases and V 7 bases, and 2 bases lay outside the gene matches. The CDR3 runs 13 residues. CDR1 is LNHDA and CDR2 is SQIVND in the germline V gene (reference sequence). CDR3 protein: CASTGQGYNEQFF. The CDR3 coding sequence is TGTGCCAGTACTGGACAGGGGTACAATGAGCAGTTCTTC.

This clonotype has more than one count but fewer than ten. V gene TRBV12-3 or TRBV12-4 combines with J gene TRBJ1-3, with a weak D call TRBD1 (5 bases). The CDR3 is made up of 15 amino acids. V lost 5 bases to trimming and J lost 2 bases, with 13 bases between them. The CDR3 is CASSPDGAPGNTIYF. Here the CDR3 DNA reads TGTGCCAGCAGTCCAGACGGGGCTCCTGGAAACACCATATATTTT.

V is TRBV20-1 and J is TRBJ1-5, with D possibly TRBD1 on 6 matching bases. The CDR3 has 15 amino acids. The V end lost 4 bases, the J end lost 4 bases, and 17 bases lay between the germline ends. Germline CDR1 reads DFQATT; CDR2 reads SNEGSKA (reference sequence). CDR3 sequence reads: CSAKTGHLKNQPQHF. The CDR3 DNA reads TGCAGTGCTAAAACGGGACATCTTAAAAATCAGCCCCAGCATTTT.

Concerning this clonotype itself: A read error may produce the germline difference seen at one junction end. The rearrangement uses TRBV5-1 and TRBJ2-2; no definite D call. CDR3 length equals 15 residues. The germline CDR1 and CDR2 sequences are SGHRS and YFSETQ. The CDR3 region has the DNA TGCGCCAGCAGCTTGCGGATAGGGAACACTGGGGAGCTGTTTTTT. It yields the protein CASSLRIGNTGELFF. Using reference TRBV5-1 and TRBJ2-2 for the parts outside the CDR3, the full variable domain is KAGVTQTPRYLIKTRGQQVTLSCSPISGHRSVSWYQQTPGQGLQFLFEYFSETQRNKGNFPGRFSGRQFSNSRSEMNVSTLELGDSALYLCASSLRIGNTGELFFGEGSRLTVL.

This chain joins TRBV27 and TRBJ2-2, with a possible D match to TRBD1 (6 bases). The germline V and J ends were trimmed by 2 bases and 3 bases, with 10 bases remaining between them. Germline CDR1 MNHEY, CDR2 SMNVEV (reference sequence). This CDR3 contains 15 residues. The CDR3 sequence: CASSLGGFDTGELFF. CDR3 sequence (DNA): TGTGCCAGCAGTTTAGGGGGCTTCGACACCGGGGAGCTGTTTTTT.

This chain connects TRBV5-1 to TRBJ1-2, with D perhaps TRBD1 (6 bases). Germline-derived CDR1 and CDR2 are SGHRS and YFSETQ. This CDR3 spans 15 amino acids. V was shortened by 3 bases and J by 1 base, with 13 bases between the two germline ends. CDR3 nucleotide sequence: TGCGCCAGCAGCTCGCTCCAGGACAGTAACTATGGCTACACCTTC. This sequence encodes CASSSLQDSNYGYTF.

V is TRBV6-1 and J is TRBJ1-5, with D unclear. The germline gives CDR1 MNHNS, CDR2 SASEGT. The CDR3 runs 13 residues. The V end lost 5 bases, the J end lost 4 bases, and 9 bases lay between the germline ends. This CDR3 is CASSPGWNQPQHF. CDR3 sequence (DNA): TGTGCCAGCAGTCCGGGTTGGAATCAGCCCCAGCATTTT.

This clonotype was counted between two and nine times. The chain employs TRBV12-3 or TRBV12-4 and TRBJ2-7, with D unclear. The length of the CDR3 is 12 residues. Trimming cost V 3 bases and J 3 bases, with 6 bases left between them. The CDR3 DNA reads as TGTGCCAGCAGTTTGATCAGCTACGAGCAGTACTTC. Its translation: CASSLISYEQYF.

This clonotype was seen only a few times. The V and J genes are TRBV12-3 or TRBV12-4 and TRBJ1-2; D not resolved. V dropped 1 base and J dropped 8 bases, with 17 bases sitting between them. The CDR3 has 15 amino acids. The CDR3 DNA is TGTGCCAGCAGTTTAGACCCCTTGGGGTTCGGAGGCTACACCTTC. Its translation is CASSLDPLGFGGYTF.